These 24 T cell receptor beta chains were all obtained from the same sample, sequenced in a study of T cells in Graves' hyperthyroidism and ophthalmopathy. Authors of the study amplified TCR beta CDR3 regions from RNA transcripts. TCR CDR3 underwent first-round RT-PCR with the HTBI primer set. TCRdb fed the multiplex PCR reads into MiXCR, producing one record per CDR3 protein. The data show some 490,000 distinct CDR3 sequences, with approximately 22% seen just once and around 50% held by the top ten. Material for sequencing was blood. Every receptor here comes from an older woman with Graves' ophthalmopathy.

V is TRBV20-1 and J is TRBJ1-1; 10 nucleotides agree with TRBD1. CDR3 length equals 17 residues. Germline loops: CDR1 DFQATT, CDR2 SNEGSKA (reference sequence). Trimming removed 3 bases from V and 8 bases from J; junction bases left unmatched: 18. The CDR3 nucleotides are TGCAGTGCTAGGAGGGACAGGGGCGACTTTTTTGCCATGGAAGCTTTCTTT. Protein sequence: CSARRDRGDFFAMEAFF.

At least ten counts were recorded for this clonotype. The CDR3, as DNA: TGTGCCAGCAGCTACCTAGCGAACGAGCAGTACTTC. Protein: CASSYLANEQYF. This chain links TRBV11-2 with TRBJ2-7, with D possibly being TRBD2 (6 bases). CDR1 SGHAT and CDR2 FQNNGV come from the germline V gene. This CDR3 is 12 amino acids long. Between the trimmed V and J ends, which lost 4 bases and 5 bases, there was a span of 9 bases.

Turning to this clonotype: A much larger clone lies a single base off, so this may be a read error. Because the CDR3 is missing its conserved closing phenylalanine or tryptophan, this is likely a read error. This chain connects TRBV14 to TRBJ1-5; D possibly corresponds to TRBD1 (6 bases). The CDR3 sequence is 14 residues long. V shed 5 bases and J shed 4 bases, with 12 bases lying between them. Germline V CDR1 and CDR2: SGHDN, FVKESK. CDR3 DNA sequence: TGTGCCAGCAGCATGGGACAAAAAAATCAGCCCCAGCATTCT. It specifies CASSMGQKNQPQHS.

V is TRBV9 and J is TRBJ2-1, with D unresolved. Trimming took off 2 bases at V and 0 bases at J, with 12 bases between the two ends. This CDR3 region has 16 residues. From germline, CDR1 is SGDLS and CDR2 YYNGEE. CDR3 in amino acids: CASSVSIDPSYNEQFF. CDR3 coding DNA: TGTGCCAGCAGCGTGTCAATAGACCCCTCCTACAATGAGCAGTTCTTC.

At least ten counts were recorded for this clonotype. This chain connects TRBV6-2 or TRBV6-3 to TRBJ2-7, with 9 bases aligning to TRBD1. Trimming at V came to 5 bases and at J to 3 bases, leaving 8 bases not matched to a gene. This CDR3 has 15 amino acids. Germline CDR1 is MNHEY and CDR2 is SVGEGT. The CDR3: CASSRRPGQGYEQYF. In DNA form, the CDR3 reads TGTGCCAGCAGTCGTAGACCGGGACAGGGCTACGAGCAGTACTTC.

The chain recombines TRBV9 with TRBJ2-5, with 7 bases identical to TRBD2. V dropped 4 bases and J dropped 1; count of bases not matched to a gene: 4. Germline-derived CDR1 and CDR2 are SGDLS and YYNGEE. The CDR3 sequence is 14 residues long. The CDR3 is CASSTSSGQETQYF. CDR3 sequence (DNA): TGTGCCAGCAGCACCTCTAGCGGCCAAGAGACCCAGTACTTC.

This chain connects TRBV4-2 to TRBJ2-7; 8 bases fit TRBD2. The CDR3 is made up of 15 amino acids. J gave up 3 bases and V 1 base, and 5 bases lay outside the gene matches. Germline CDR1 reads LGHNA; CDR2 reads YNFKEQ. The CDR3 spells CASSQASGSGYEQYF. The CDR3 DNA is TGTGCCAGCAGCCAAGCCAGCGGGAGTGGCTACGAGCAGTACTTC.

This clonotype has a handful of counts. The DNA is omitted, as the CDR3 cannot be located on it reliably, and the CDR3 follows TCRdb's listing. The genes are TRBV12-3 or TRBV12-4 and TRBJ2-7; TRBD2 was called by the table and not checked on the DNA. The CDR3 sequence runs 14 residues, both termini included. CDR3 protein: CASSSSAGGGEQYF.

This clonotype was counted ten times or more. The V and J genes are TRBV20-1 and TRBJ2-7; 11 bases are a match to TRBD1. The CDR3 totals 13 residues. Germline CDR1 DFQATT, CDR2 SNEGSKA (reference sequence). V was pared by 5 bases and J by 1 base, with 1 base of the junction left unmatched. The CDR3 spells CSAGTGGSYEQYF. CDR3 nucleotides: TGCAGTGCTGGGACAGGGGGATCCTACGAGCAGTACTTC.

Concerning this clonotype: A much larger clone lies a single base off, so this may be a read error. The chain carries TRBV28 and TRBJ1-1; no definite D call. The V and J ends lost 4 bases and 6 bases respectively, with 18 bases between them. The CDR3 runs to 15 residues. The V gene's germline CDR1 is MDHEN and CDR2 SYDVKM. The CDR3 loop is CASSSLIQVAAEAFF. The CDR3 DNA sequence: TGTGCCAGCAGTTCCCTAATTCAGGTGGCGGCTGAAGCTTTCTTT.

There are a few counts of this clonotype. The chain couples TRBV9 to TRBJ2-7, with D unresolved. Germline values: CDR1 SGDLS, CDR2 YYNGEE. V was cut by 0 bases and J by 2 bases, with 9 bases left in between. CDR3 length equals 14 residues. CDR3 coding DNA: TGTGCCAGCAGCGTAGCTCTGGAAACCTACGAGCAGTACTTC. This encodes CASSVALETYEQYF.

This clonotype was picked up a small number of times. This rearrangement joins TRBV20-1 to TRBJ2-3; either TRBD1 or TRBD2 may fit D (5 bases each). The V and J ends lost 5 bases and 3 bases respectively, with 15 bases between them. The CDR3 is made up of 14 amino acids. Germline V gene sequence: CDR1 DFQATT, CDR2 SNEGSKA (reference sequence). In nucleotides, the CDR3 is TGCAGTGCTGGGGGACCCTTCCGGACAGATACGCAGTATTTT. This gives the protein CSAGGPFRTDTQYF.

The V gene is TRBV4-1, the J gene TRBJ2-7, with D possibly matching TRBD1 (6 bases). This CDR3 spans 13 amino acids. V was clipped by 4 bases and J by 6 bases, with 13 bases between them. Germline assignment: CDR1 MGHRA and CDR2 YSYEKL. This chain's CDR3 is CASSPSGASEQYF. CDR3 DNA sequence: TGCGCCAGCAGCCCCTCAGGGGCAAGCGAGCAGTACTTC.

A few counts support this clonotype. This chain joins TRBV12-5 and TRBJ2-2; 7 bases fit TRBD2. With V trimmed by 4 bases and J by 0 bases, 11 bases remained unmatched. Germline CDR1 reads LGHNT; CDR2 reads FRNRAP. The CDR3 runs to 18 residues. This CDR3 reads CASGSRSSGLANTGELFF. The CDR3 bases are TGTGCTAGTGGTTCCCGTTCTAGCGGCCTCGCGAACACCGGGGAGCTGTTTTTT.

This clonotype occurred a few times. The chain has TRBV19 and TRBJ1-1, with 10 bases fitting TRBD1. Germline values: CDR1 LNHDA, CDR2 SQIVND (reference sequence). The CDR3 has 15 residues. With 5 bases clipped from V and 3 bases from J, the junction kept 6 bases outside the gene matches. The CDR3 sequence: CASSFRDRGDTEAFF. The CDR3 nucleotides are TGTGCCAGTAGTTTCCGGGACAGGGGCGACACTGAAGCTTTCTTT.

A few counts support this clonotype. The chain employs TRBV20-1 and TRBJ2-2, with D possibly matching TRBD2 (5 bases). The germline CDR1 and CDR2 sequences are DFQATT and SNEGSKA (reference sequence). Trimming left V 4 bases short and J 1 base short, with 7 bases between. The CDR3 spans 13 residues. This chain's CDR3 is CSATRGNTGELFF. In DNA, the CDR3 is TGCAGTGCTACACGGGGGAACACCGGGGAGCTGTTTTTT.

On this clonotype itself: The CDR3 carries no conserved terminal phenylalanine or tryptophan, so it likely arises from a read error. The chain is built from TRBV2 and TRBJ1-2; 11 positions agree with TRBD1. CDR1 SNHLY and CDR2 FYNNEI come from the germline V gene. The CDR3 length is 14 residues. Trimming removed 7 bases from V and 4 bases from J; junction bases left unmatched: 5. CDR3 amino acids: CASNPDRGPYGYTS. CDR3 in DNA: TGTGCCAGCAATCCGGACAGGGGGCCCTATGGCTACACCTCC.

The chain links TRBV6-1 to TRBJ1-2; a possible D gene is TRBD1 (5 bases). V lost 8 bases and J 4 bases, leaving 11 bases between the germline ends. There are 12 residues in the CDR3. Per germline, CDR1 MNHNS and CDR2 SASEGT. As DNA, the CDR3 is TGTGCCAGCTGCGACAGTCTCTATGGCTACACCTTC. Protein: CASCDSLYGYTF.

The V call is TRBV7-3, the J call TRBJ2-1; D remains unclear. Trimming removed 4 bases at V and 10 bases at J, with 11 bases between. Germline V gene data show CDR1 as SGHTA and CDR2 as FQGTGA. The CDR3 length is 12 residues. CDR3 nucleotides: TGTGCCAGCAGCTCAGAGGTGGGGGAGCAGTTCTTC. Amino acid sequence: CASSSEVGEQFF.

This chain joins TRBV7-3 and TRBJ2-1, with D possibly TRBD2 on 5 matching bases. The CDR3 covers 15 residues. Per germline, CDR1 SGHTA and CDR2 FQGTGA. V was trimmed by 4 bases and J by 3 bases, leaving 13 bases between them. The CDR3 coding sequence is TGTGCCAGCAGCTGGAGTTTTGGACTCTACAATGAGCAGTTCTTC. It is translated as CASSWSFGLYNEQFF. The full variable domain, its missing parts supplied by reference TRBV7-3 and TRBJ2-1, is GAGVSQTPSNKVTEKGKYVELRCDPISGHTALYWYRQSLGQGPEFLIYFQGTGAADDSGLPNDRFFAVRPEGSVSTLKIQRTERGDSAVYLCASSWSFGLYNEQFFGPGTRLTVL.

The chain uses TRBV28 and TRBJ2-7; no clear D. Trimming took 3 bases from V and 4 from J, leaving 16 bases between them. CDR1 is MDHEN, CDR2 SYDVKM, per germline. CDR3 length: 15 amino acids. The CDR3 loop reads CASSFMTGKGYEQYF. The CDR3 coding sequence is TGTGCCAGCAGTTTTATGACTGGGAAAGGGTACGAGCAGTACTTC. The full variable domain, rest sourced from reference TRBV28 and TRBJ2-7, is DVKVTQSSRYLVKRTGEKVFLECVQDMDHENMFWYRQDPGLGLRLIYFSYDVKMKEKGDIPEGYSVSREKKERFSLILESASTNQTSMYLCASSFMTGKGYEQYFGPGTRLTVT.

The chain recombines TRBV7-9 with TRBJ1-1; D not resolved. The CDR3 has 15 amino acids. V was shortened by 5 bases and J by 4 bases, with 17 bases between the two germline ends. Per the germline V gene, CDR1 is SEHNR and CDR2 is FQNEAQ (reference sequence). As DNA, the CDR3 is TGTGCCAGCAGCCCTGACACCGCCAGGACCACTGAAGCTTTCTTT. This gives the protein CASSPDTARTTEAFF.

This chain joins TRBV19 and TRBJ1-1; TRBD1 aligns across 7 bases. Germline V gene lookup returns CDR1 LNHDA and CDR2 SQIVND (reference sequence). Trimming removed 6 bases from V and 8 bases from J; junction bases left unmatched: 15. The CDR3 is 15 residues long. CDR3 in amino acids: CASRSYTTGNAEAFF. CDR3 DNA: TGTGCCAGTAGGTCTTATACGACAGGGAATGCCGAAGCTTTCTTT.

There are a few counts of this clonotype. The chain joins TRBV7-9 to TRBJ2-1, with a possible D match to TRBD1 (5 bases). Trimming took 4 bases from V and 10 from J, leaving 11 bases between them. The germline CDR1 and CDR2 sequences are SEHNR and FQNEAQ (reference sequence). The CDR3 consists of 12 residues. CDR3 region: CASSSSDREQFF. In DNA form, the CDR3 reads TGTGCCAGCAGCTCGAGCGACAGAGAGCAGTTCTTC.